These 9 T cell receptor beta chains originate from one sample sequenced in a study of metastatic and nonmetastatic thyroid tumors. Thyroid surgery had not been preceded by any treatment in any patient. MiXCR was used by TCRdb to re-call the PCR reads. The sample lists 13,000 or so clones; under 30% were seen once. Sequencing was performed on tumor tissue. The receptors come from a female donor with papillary thyroid cancer or a benign thyroid nodule (not recorded which). Some clones in this sample may be carry-over from other donors' samples.

The rearrangement uses TRBV12-3 or TRBV12-4 and TRBJ2-2; possibly TRBD1 or TRBD2 for D (6 bases each). The CDR3 covers 16 residues. Trimming cost V 7 bases and J 11 bases, with 26 bases left between them. The CDR3 loop is CASTSYNPGGHGELFF. The CDR3 region has the DNA TGTGCCAGCACTTCCTACAATCCCGGGGGCCACGGTGAGCTGTTTTTT.

This clone was counted only a few times. This sequence may be a read error, since a much larger clone differs from it by one base. V is TRBV12-3 or TRBV12-4 and J is TRBJ1-2, with 7 bases matching TRBD1. The CDR3 sequence is 14 residues long. Germline trimming cut 4 bases from V and 6 bases from J; bases unmatched to any gene: 8. CDR3 region: CASSSSGQVHGYTF. The CDR3 region has the DNA TGTGCCAGCAGTTCCTCCGGACAGGTACATGGCTACACCTTC.

At least ten counts were recorded for this clone. In DNA, the CDR3 is TGTGCCAGCAGCTCCCAGAGGGGAGGAGAGACCCAGTACTTC. Translation: CASSSQRGGETQYF. V is TRBV7-9 and J is TRBJ2-5; D is possibly TRBD2 (6 bases). Deletions cut 4 bases from V and 4 bases from J, with 13 bases between. The CDR3 totals 14 residues. CDR1 SEHNR and CDR2 FQNEAQ come from the germline V gene (reference sequence).

Remarks on this clone: Its ends do not fully match the called genes, so a read error is possible. The rearrangement links TRBV28 to TRBJ1-1; D gene unclear. Germline values: CDR1 MDHEN, CDR2 SYDVKM. CDR3 length equals 12 residues. The CDR3 bases are TGTGCCAGCCTGACCGGGAACAGTGAAGCTTTCTTT. It specifies CASLTGNSEAFF.

In this sample, this clone turned up many times. The chain has TRBV19 and TRBJ2-7; TRBD2 is a possible D gene (5 bases). The germline V gene encodes CDR1 LNHDA and CDR2 SQIVND (reference sequence). CDR3 length: 12 amino acids. V was trimmed by 5 bases and J by 4 bases, leaving 9 bases between them. Here the CDR3 reads CASSPGGYEQYF. The CDR3 bases are TGTGCCAGTAGTCCCGGCGGGTACGAGCAGTACTTC. Combining the CDR3 with reference TRBV19 and TRBJ2-7 gives the whole variable domain DGGITQSPKYLFRKEGQNVTLSCEQNLNHDAMYWYRQDPGQGLRLIYYSQIVNDFQKGDIAEGYSVSREKKESFPLTVTSAQKNPTAFYLCASSPGGYEQYFGPGTRLTVT.

This clone was counted a single time. This chain uses TRBV20-1 with TRBJ2-7, with 8 positions matching TRBD2. The CDR3 contains 14 residues. With 3 bases clipped from V and 1 base from J, the junction kept 5 bases outside the gene matches. The germline gives CDR1 DFQATT, CDR2 SNEGSKA (reference sequence). CDR3 nucleotide sequence: TGCAGTGCTAGTTTCCCGGGGGGGTCCTACGAGCAGTACTTC. Protein product: CSASFPGGSYEQYF.

The rearrangement links TRBV2 to TRBJ2-7; D perhaps matches TRBD1 (5 bases). Germline V gene data show CDR1 as SNHLY and CDR2 as FYNNEI. The V and J ends lost 8 bases and 1 base respectively, with 12 bases between them. There are 13 residues in the CDR3. The CDR3: CASLTEPSYEQYF. In DNA, the CDR3 is TGTGCCAGCTTGACAGAGCCTTCCTACGAGCAGTACTTC.

CDR3: CASSLGGDSYNEQFF. The CDR3 DNA is TGTGCCAGCAGTCTGGGCGGAGATTCCTACAATGAGCAGTTCTTC. The rearrangement uses TRBV12-3 or TRBV12-4 and TRBJ2-1; no clear D. This CDR3 is built from 15 residues. Trimming cost V 5 bases and J 1 base, with 12 bases left between them.

There are a few counts of this clone. The CDR3: CASSPTSGQGSYEQYF. CDR3 nucleotide sequence: TGCGCCAGCAGCCCGACGTCCGGACAGGGGTCATACGAGCAGTACTTC. The V gene is TRBV5-1, the J gene TRBJ2-7; 9 bases match TRBD1. The CDR3 has 16 amino acids. J was trimmed by 4 bases and V by 4 bases; bases with no gene match: 12. CDR1 is SGHRS and CDR2 is YFSETQ in the germline V gene.